These 2 T cell receptor beta chains came from one sample sequenced in a study of cytomegalovirus exposure and HLA in healthy donors. Sequencing was performed with immunoSEQ multiplex PCR; in TCRdb, only in-frame clones are kept and a portion is missing. This table holds some 210,000 clones, less than 85% found once. Sequences were obtained from PBMCs. Receptor source: a woman aged 18-35 years in good health and CMV-seronegative.

The chain recombines TRBV29-1 with TRBJ2-1; 12 bases are a match to TRBD2. With 6 bases clipped from V and 4 bases from J, the junction kept 4 bases outside the gene matches. CDR1 is SQVTM and CDR2 is ANQGSEA in the germline V gene. The CDR3 runs 14 residues. CDR3 protein: CSVLAGGYYNEQFF. The CDR3 bases are TGCAGCGTCCTAGCGGGAGGGTATTACAATGAGCAGTTCTTC.

The V gene is TRBV5-5, the J gene TRBJ2-1; 8 bases align to TRBD1. There are 14 residues in the CDR3. The V segment lost 2 bases and the J segment 8 bases; nucleotides outside the gene matches: 6. Germline V CDR1 and CDR2: SGHKS, YYEKEE (reference sequence). CDR3 coding DNA: TGTGCCAGCAGCTTCTTCAGGGGGCGGGATGAGCAGTTCTTC. This codes for CASSFFRGRDEQFF. The full variable domain, completed using reference TRBV5-5 and TRBJ2-1, is DAGVTQSPTHLIKTRGQQVTLRCSPISGHKSVSWYQQVLGQGPQFIFQYYEKEERGRGNFPDRFSARQFPNYSSELNVNALLLGDSALYLCASSFFRGRDEQFFGPGTRLTVL.